Below, one T cell receptor beta chain is given with its context. Its antigen is currently not known. No much larger clone exists at a distance of one base, and base qualities are not known. This sample is drawn from a study of blood T cell repertoires in COVID-19 (TCRdb year 2020). Study-wide context: Collaborator samples came from the United States, Italy and Spain and covered acute and convalescent phases of COVID-19. The prospective study material was composed of cDNA or gDNA derived from T cells, B-cell-depleted T cells, or PBMCs. Subjects who had been exposed to COVID-19, were actively infected with it, or had recovered from it provided the deeply sampled blood TCRbeta repertoires that made up the dataset. A freely available public database, intended as a resource for researchers studying the immune response to SARS-CoV-2, is where the repertoires were released. Samples came from the ongoing ImmuneRACE study (first 160 participants) plus 1,254 subjects from 6 global collaborators. Sample metadata almost always included a de-identified subject ID, COVID-19 status, age in years and sex. Where HLA class I and class II types were available, the types were taken from metadata supplied by the sample provider, not from assay-based typing.

The research as a whole found: The amount of clinical and demographic metadata varied by source and participant and was provided uncurated.

V trim: 3 bases; J trim: 3 bases; unmatched bases: 21. CDR1 and CDR2 (SNHLY, FYNNEI) derive from the germline V gene. Counted from cysteine to phenylalanine, this CDR3 has 21 amino acids. Just CDR3 DNA is preserved here, 63 bases in frame from base 1. TCRbeta CDR3 regions were amplified from genomic DNA by means of the immunoSEQ Assay, a bias-controlled multiplex PCR. In the original analysis: Within the assay, amplification of reference gene primers was used to estimate how many nucleated cells each sample contained. To quantify the absolute abundance of each unique TCRbeta CDR3 rearrangement, sequence reads were collapsed and filtered. For each sample, productive Simpson clonality was calculated by taking the square root of Simpson's diversity index across productive rearrangements. The immuneACCESS repertoire file appears here via TCRdb, limited to in-frame rearrangements. These files lack a portion of the clones; in checked studies, under half of the deficit traces to unresolved V genes, and the cause of the others is not known. V and J calls and clone size are given by that table; D and trimming were obtained from the DNA. Here the sample has 200,000 to 250,000 clones; approximately 87% occur a single time. The ten largest clonotypes hold roughly 2.7% of the sample.

Whole blood was collected in K2EDTA tubes by collaborating institutions according to the institutions' own protocols. For TCRbeta analysis, collaborator samples were shipped as frozen whole blood, as isolated PBMCs, or as DNA extracted from either sample type. Sequenced sample: peripheral blood. This clonotype originated in a woman in her seventies with active or convalescent COVID-19. This receptor chain uses TRBV2 and TRBJ2-3; 10 central bases correspond to TRBD1. The DNA sequence is TGTGCCAGCAGTGACCCGACGGGGGTTTTTAGGGGACAGGGGAGTACAGATACGCAGTATTTT. The encoded protein is CASSDPTGVFRGQGSTDTQYF.